Each of the 31 T cell receptor beta chains below was sequenced from the same sample in a study of T cells in Graves' hyperthyroidism and ophthalmopathy. Amplification of TCR beta CDR3 regions used RNA as the template. First-round RT-PCR with HTBI primers amplified the TCR CDR3 region. TCRdb called the multiplex PCR reads again in MiXCR, with one record for every CDR3 protein. The repertoire holds about 510,000 distinct CDR3 sequences, with 46% as singletons. Input material: peripheral blood or thyroid tissue (not recorded which). These receptors originate from an adult woman with Graves' disease, either hyperthyroidism or ophthalmopathy (not recorded which).

A few counts support this clonotype. The rearrangement uses TRBV28 and TRBJ1-2; TRBD1 matches 8 bases. J was trimmed by 2 bases and V by 2 bases; bases with no gene match: 7. The CDR3 covers 16 residues. The germline V gene has CDR1 MDHEN and CDR2 SYDVKM. This chain's CDR3 is CASSLPGTGPNYGYTF. CDR3 nucleotide sequence: TGTGCCAGCAGTTTACCCGGGACAGGACCGAACTATGGCTACACCTTC.

A few counts support this clonotype. The genes are TRBV20-1 and TRBJ2-5; D is undetermined. The CDR3 totals 13 residues. Germline V gene lookup returns CDR1 DFQATT and CDR2 SNEGSKA (reference sequence). The V end was cut by 0 bases, the J end by 5 bases, with 10 bases between. The CDR3 DNA follows: TGCAGTGCTAGAGATGGAGTAGGGGAGACCCAGTACTTC. Its protein is CSARDGVGETQYF.

As regards this clonotype: This is likely a read error, given that the CDR3 carries no conserved phenylalanine or tryptophan at its end. The chain links TRBV7-6 to TRBJ2-2, with D tentatively TRBD2 (6 bases). The CDR3 sequence is 13 residues long. Germline values: CDR1 SGHVS, CDR2 FNYEAQ. V lost 3 bases to trimming and J lost 5 bases, with 7 bases between them. As DNA, the CDR3 is TGTGCCAGCAGCTTGGGGGGTACCGGGGAGCTGTTTTCT. This translates into CASSLGGTGELFS.

The chain links TRBV30 to TRBJ1-1; TRBD1 aligns across 7 bases. This CDR3 has 14 amino acids. Germline V gene sequence: CDR1 GTSNPN, CDR2 SVGIG (reference sequence). The V segment lost 2 bases and the J segment 4 bases; nucleotides outside the gene matches: 7. The CDR3 is CAWSFTGVSTEAFF. As DNA, the CDR3 is TGTGCCTGGAGTTTCACAGGGGTAAGCACTGAAGCTTTCTTT.

The genes are TRBV15 and TRBJ1-6, with D possibly matching TRBD1 (6 bases). V lost 2 bases, J lost 8 bases, and 13 bases lay in between. Germline loops: CDR1 LNHNV, CDR2 YYDKDF (reference sequence). This CDR3 contains 15 residues. CDR3 loop: CATSRWGGAYSPLHF. CDR3 nucleotides: TGTGCCACCAGCAGATGGGGGGGCGCCTATTCACCCCTCCACTTT. The full variable domain, in which reference TRBV15 and TRBJ1-6 provide the parts outside the CDR3, is DAMVIQNPRYQVTQFGKPVTLSCSQTLNHNVMYWYQQKSSQAPKLLFHYYDKDFNNEADTPDNFQSRRPNTSFCFLDIRSPGLGDTAMYLCATSRWGGAYSPLHFGNGTRLTVT.

The chain joins TRBV10-3 to TRBJ1-2; D is unresolved. Germline V gives CDR1 ENHRY, CDR2 SYGVKD. Trimming shortened V by 11 bases and J by 0 bases, and 16 bases separated the two germline ends. The CDR3 spans 14 residues. The CDR3 is CALFSPAPNYGYTF. The CDR3 DNA reads as TGTGCCCTCTTTTCCCCGGCGCCTAACTATGGCTACACCTTC.

The chain carries TRBV7-3 and TRBJ2-2, with 11 nucleotides matching TRBD2. V lost 5 bases and J lost 7; bases outside the gene matches: 18. Germline V CDR1 and CDR2: SGHTA, FQGTGA. The CDR3 runs 19 residues. The CDR3 reads CASSHILAGERAGHGELFF. The CDR3 DNA sequence: TGTGCCAGCAGCCACATACTAGCGGGAGAACGTGCGGGTCACGGGGAGCTGTTTTTT.

This clonotype was seen once. Since no conserved phenylalanine or tryptophan closes the CDR3, a read error is the likely cause. The DNA is omitted, as the CDR3 cannot be located on it reliably, and the CDR3 follows TCRdb's listing. The chain employs TRBV2 and TRBJ2-6. CDR1 SNHLY and CDR2 FYNNEI come from the germline V gene. From its first to its last residue, the CDR3 has 8 amino acids. The CDR3 protein is CASSEKTS.

This clonotype was seen more than once but under ten times. The chain links TRBV29-1 to TRBJ2-7, with D possibly matching TRBD1 (6 bases). CDR3 length: 15 amino acids. V was pared by 6 bases and J by 4 bases, with 22 bases between. Germline-derived CDR1 and CDR2 are SQVTM and ANQGSEA. The CDR3: CSVAQPDSLPYEQYF. CDR3 bases: TGCAGCGTAGCCCAGCCGGACAGTCTTCCATACGAGCAGTACTTC.

This clonotype was detected only a few times. This chain uses TRBV24-1 with TRBJ2-3; 7 bases map to TRBD1. V lost 9 bases, J lost 0 bases, and 5 bases stayed unmatched. From germline, CDR1 is KGHDR and CDR2 SFDVKD. The CDR3 contains 14 residues. CDR3 region: CATGTETSTDTQYF. The CDR3 region has the DNA TGTGCCACCGGGACAGAGACTAGCACAGATACGCAGTATTTT.

Comments on this clonotype: The CDR3 end shows no conserved phenylalanine or tryptophan, and so a read error is likely. The DNA is omitted, as the CDR3 cannot be located on it reliably, and the CDR3 follows TCRdb's listing. The rearrangement joins TRBV11-2 to TRBJ1-1. The length of the CDR3 is 9 amino acids, counting both ends. Germline-derived CDR1 and CDR2 are SGHAT and FQNNGV. The CDR3 protein is CASSPRLAG.

This chain links TRBV20-1 with TRBJ1-1, with TRBD1 identical over 9 bases. Germline trimming cut 6 bases from V and 10 bases from J; bases unmatched to any gene: 6. This CDR3 region has 11 residues. The germline V gene has CDR1 DFQATT and CDR2 SNEGSKA (reference sequence). The CDR3 loop is CSARDRDAAFF. CDR3 DNA: TGCAGTGCCAGGGACAGGGACGCAGCTTTCTTT.

The V gene is TRBV20-1, the J gene TRBJ1-5, with D perhaps matching TRBD1 (5 bases). V shed 1 base and J shed 7 bases, with 14 bases lying between them. Germline loops: CDR1 DFQATT, CDR2 SNEGSKA (reference sequence). The CDR3 sequence is 14 residues long. CDR3 DNA sequence: TGCAGTGCTAGAGCGGGACTAGCGGGGCAGCCCCAGCATTTT. Residues: CSARAGLAGQPQHF.

This chain links TRBV10-3 with TRBJ2-3; D may correspond to TRBD1 or TRBD2 (5 bases each). Germline V lookup: CDR1 ENHRY, CDR2 SYGVKD. Trimming removed 8 bases from V and 3 bases from J, with 15 bases in between. This CDR3 has 14 residues. Here the CDR3 reads CAIGPGTTTDTQYF. The CDR3 nucleotides read TGTGCCATCGGCCCCGGGACCACTACAGATACGCAGTATTTT.

The rearrangement uses TRBV5-1 and TRBJ1-2, with D maybe TRBD1 (6 bases). The V end was cut by 3 bases, the J end by 6 bases, with 12 bases between. This CDR3 contains 13 residues. Germline V CDR1 and CDR2: SGHRS, YFSETQ. In DNA form, the CDR3 reads TGCGCCAGCAGCTCCTCAGGGGCGAATGGCTACACCTTC. Amino acid sequence: CASSSSGANGYTF.

The gene calls are TRBV7-4 and TRBJ2-7; TRBD1 matches at 8 bases. Losses at the gene ends were 0 bases for V and 5 bases for J; bases not matched to a gene: 3. The CDR3 loop spans 14 amino acids. The germline CDR1 and CDR2 sequences are SGHVT and SQSDAQ. CDR3 sequence: CASSLAAGGDEQYF. CDR3 sequence (DNA): TGTGCCAGCAGCTTAGCGGCAGGGGGCGACGAGCAGTACTTC.

The chain recombines TRBV20-1 with TRBJ1-2, with TRBD1 matching over 8 bases. The ends lost 6 bases at V and 0 bases at J; junction bases unmatched: 3. Looked up from germline, CDR1 is DFQATT and CDR2 is SNEGSKA (reference sequence). This CDR3 comprises 13 residues. CDR3 in amino acids: CSARTGSNYGYTF. CDR3 coding DNA: TGCAGTGCCCGGACAGGGTCTAACTATGGCTACACCTTC.

This clonotype was found many times. The rearrangement links TRBV25-1 to TRBJ2-7; possibly TRBD2 for D (6 bases). This CDR3 comprises 16 residues. Germline V CDR1 and CDR2: MGHDK, SYGVNS. The germline V and J ends were trimmed by 5 bases and 2 bases, with 19 bases remaining between them. CDR3 DNA sequence: TGTGCCAGCAGTCCCATTAGTGGCGGGGACGCCTACGAGCAGTACTTC. It codes for CASSPISGGDAYEQYF.

The J gene is TRBJ1-1, the V gene TRBV29-1; maybe TRBD1 (5 bases). Germline assignment: CDR1 SQVTM and CDR2 ANQGSEA. The CDR3 contains 13 residues. V lost 7 bases and J 4 bases, leaving 16 bases between the germline ends. The DNA for the CDR3 is TGCAGCGCCACGTGGGGGGTGAGCACTGAAGCTTTCTTT. Translated: CSATWGVSTEAFF. Full variable domain (remainder filled in from reference TRBV29-1 and TRBJ1-1): SAVISQKPSRDICQRGTSLTIQCQVDSQVTMMFWYRQQPGQSLTLIATANQGSEATYESGFVIDKFPISRPNLTFSTLTVSNMSPEDSSIYLCSATWGVSTEAFFGQGTRLTVV.

The rearrangement uses TRBV5-1 and TRBJ1-1; tentatively, D is TRBD1 (5 bases). The CDR3 has 14 residues. Germline V CDR1 and CDR2: SGHRS, YFSETQ. The germline V and J ends were trimmed by 7 bases and 1 base, with 14 bases remaining between them. This chain's CDR3 is CASCQPGSNTEAFF. The CDR3 bases are TGCGCCAGCTGCCAGCCAGGGTCGAACACTGAAGCTTTCTTT. Using reference TRBV5-1 and TRBJ1-1 for the parts outside the CDR3, the full variable domain is KAGVTQTPRYLIKTRGQQVTLSCSPISGHRSVSWYQQTPGQGLQFLFEYFSETQRNKGNFPGRFSGRQFSNSRSEMNVSTLELGDSALYLCASCQPGSNTEAFFGQGTRLTVV.

This clonotype was found many times. V usage is TRBV7-8 and J usage is TRBJ1-1; possible D gene TRBD1, 5 bases. The germline gives CDR1 SGHVS, CDR2 FQNEAQ. This CDR3 is 17 amino acids long. V was clipped by 5 bases and J by 4 bases, with 23 bases between them. In DNA form, the CDR3 reads TGTGCCAGCAGCCTGGGCCGGCTTACATTTGGGGGCACTGAAGCTTTCTTT. Translation gives CASSLGRLTFGGTEAFF.

This rearrangement joins TRBV7-9 to TRBJ2-7; D uncertain. V shed 5 bases and J shed 0 bases, with 11 bases lying between them. Germline-derived CDR1 and CDR2 are SEHNR and FQNEAQ (reference sequence). The CDR3 runs 14 residues. CDR3 in amino acids: CASSAQGDSYEQYF. CDR3 sequence (DNA): TGTGCCAGCAGCGCCCAAGGAGACTCCTACGAGCAGTACTTC.

This clonotype was counted ten times or more. The chain is built from TRBV7-2 and TRBJ2-5, with D possibly TRBD2 on 5 matching bases. The CDR3 loop spans 15 amino acids. The V gene's germline CDR1 is SGHTA and CDR2 FQGNSA. Between the trimmed V and J ends, which lost 3 bases and 5 bases, there was a span of 16 bases. The CDR3 spells CASSFRPSIAETQYF. In DNA form, the CDR3 reads TGTGCCAGCAGCTTTCGTCCTAGCATAGCGGAGACCCAGTACTTC.

The chain employs TRBV12-3 or TRBV12-4 and TRBJ1-5; 7 bases agree with TRBD1. The CDR3 length is 12 residues. Trimming removed 6 bases from V and 11 bases from J; junction bases left unmatched: 7. The DNA for the CDR3 is TGTGCCAGCAGCAGGCGGCAGGGGGCCCAGCATTTT. Its translation: CASSRRQGAQHF.

This clonotype was counted many times. The V and J genes are TRBV25-1 and TRBJ1-4; D gene unclear. The CDR3 has 14 amino acids. Trimming stripped 6 bases from V and 0 bases from J, with 8 bases between. The germline gives CDR1 MGHDK, CDR2 SYGVNS. CDR3 amino acids: CASRSPATNEKLFF. DNA for the CDR3: TGTGCCAGCAGATCACCTGCAACTAATGAAAAACTGTTTTTT.

The rearrangement links TRBV12-3 or TRBV12-4 to TRBJ1-5; tentatively, D is TRBD1 (5 bases). This CDR3 spans 13 amino acids. V lost 7 bases, J lost 7 bases, and 14 bases lay in between. The CDR3 DNA follows: TGTGCCAGCACGTTAGGGACGATGCAGCCCCAGCATTTT. This encodes CASTLGTMQPQHF.

The chain combines TRBV7-7 with TRBJ2-5, with a weak D call TRBD2 (5 bases). V lost 6 bases, J lost 5 bases, and 16 bases lay in between. Germline CDR1 SSHAT, CDR2 FNYEAQ (reference sequence). This CDR3 has 14 amino acids. This chain's CDR3 is CASSLSSRGETQYF. For the CDR3, the DNA is TGTGCCAGCAGTCTGTCTAGCAGAGGGGAGACCCAGTACTTC.

The table lists this clonotype with many counts. The V call is TRBV11-2, the J call TRBJ1-1, with TRBD1 as a possible D gene (6 bases). Germline-derived CDR1 and CDR2 are SGHAT and FQNNGV. V was trimmed by 6 bases and J by 5 bases, leaving 19 bases between them. This CDR3 comprises 15 residues. CDR3 residues: CASRPTWGGATEAFF. CDR3 in DNA: TGTGCCAGCAGGCCCACCTGGGGGGGGGCGACTGAAGCTTTCTTT. Complete variable domain (other parts from reference TRBV11-2 and TRBJ1-1): EAGVAQSPRYKIIEKRQSVAFWCNPISGHATLYWYQQILGQGPKLLIQFQNNGVVDDSQLPKDRFSAERLKGVDSTLKIQPAKLEDSAVYLCASRPTWGGATEAFFGQGTRLTVV.

CDR3 sequence reads: CAISWQSNQPQHF. The DNA of the CDR3 is TGTGCCATCAGTTGGCAGAGCAATCAGCCCCAGCATTTT. The V call is TRBV10-3, the J call TRBJ1-5; D remains unclear. The CDR3 loop spans 13 amino acids. The V end was cut by 5 bases, the J end by 1 base, with 6 bases between. Germline loops: CDR1 ENHRY, CDR2 SYGVKD.

Only a few counts were recorded for this clonotype. V gene TRBV28 combines with J gene TRBJ1-3; D gene unclear. Germline CDR1 MDHEN, CDR2 SYDVKM. Trimming left V 6 bases short and J 5 bases short, with 11 bases between. This CDR3 comprises 13 residues. This CDR3 is CASSETMRNTIYF. The CDR3 DNA sequence: TGTGCCAGCAGCGAGACAATGAGAAACACCATATATTTT. The full variable domain, with the rest looked up from reference TRBV28 and TRBJ1-3, is DVKVTQSSRYLVKRTGEKVFLECVQDMDHENMFWYRQDPGLGLRLIYFSYDVKMKEKGDIPEGYSVSREKKERFSLILESASTNQTSMYLCASSETMRNTIYFGEGSWLTVV.

This clonotype was picked up a small number of times. The J gene is TRBJ2-2, the V gene TRBV19; 10 nucleotides line up with TRBD2. Germline V lookup: CDR1 LNHDA, CDR2 SQIVND (reference sequence). The CDR3 is 13 residues long. The trim removed 11 bases at V and 7 bases at J, leaving 7 bases unmatched. The CDR3 loop is CAGSGRGDGELFF. In nucleotides, the CDR3 is TGTGCCGGAAGCGGGAGGGGAGACGGGGAGCTGTTTTTT.